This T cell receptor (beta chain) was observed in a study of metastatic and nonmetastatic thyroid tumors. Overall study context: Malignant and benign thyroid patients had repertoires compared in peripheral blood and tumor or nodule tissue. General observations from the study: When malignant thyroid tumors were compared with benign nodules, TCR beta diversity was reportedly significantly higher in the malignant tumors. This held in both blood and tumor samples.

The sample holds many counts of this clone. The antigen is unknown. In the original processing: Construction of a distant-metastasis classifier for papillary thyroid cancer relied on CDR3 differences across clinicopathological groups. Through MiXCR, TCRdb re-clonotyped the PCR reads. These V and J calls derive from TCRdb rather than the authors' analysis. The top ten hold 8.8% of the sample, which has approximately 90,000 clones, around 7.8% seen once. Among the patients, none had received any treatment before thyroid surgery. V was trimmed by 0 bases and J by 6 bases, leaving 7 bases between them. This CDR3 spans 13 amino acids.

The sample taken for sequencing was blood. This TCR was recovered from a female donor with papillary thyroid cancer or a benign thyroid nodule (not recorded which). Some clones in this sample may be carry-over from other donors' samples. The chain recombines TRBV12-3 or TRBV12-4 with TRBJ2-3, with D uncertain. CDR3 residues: CASSLAPGDTQYF. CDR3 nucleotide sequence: TGTGCCAGCAGTTTAGCTCCCGGGGATACGCAGTATTTT.